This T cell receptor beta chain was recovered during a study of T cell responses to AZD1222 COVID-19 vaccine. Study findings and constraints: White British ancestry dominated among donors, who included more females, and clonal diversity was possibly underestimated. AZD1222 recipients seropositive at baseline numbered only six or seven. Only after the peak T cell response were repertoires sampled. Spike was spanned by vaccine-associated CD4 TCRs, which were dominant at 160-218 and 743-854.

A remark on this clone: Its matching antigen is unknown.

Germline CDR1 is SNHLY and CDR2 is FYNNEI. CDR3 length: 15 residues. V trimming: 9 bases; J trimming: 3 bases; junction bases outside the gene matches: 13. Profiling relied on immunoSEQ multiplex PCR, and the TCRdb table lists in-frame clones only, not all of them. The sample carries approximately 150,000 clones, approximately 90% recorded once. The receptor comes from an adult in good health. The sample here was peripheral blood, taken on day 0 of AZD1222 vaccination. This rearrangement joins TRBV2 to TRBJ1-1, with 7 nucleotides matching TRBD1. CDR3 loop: CASTGDRGVYTEAFF. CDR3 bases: TGTGCCAGTACAGGGGATCGGGGTGTGTACACTGAAGCTTTCTTT.